This TCR beta chain was profiled in a study of cytomegalovirus exposure and HLA in healthy donors. Broader study findings: Per published accounts, TCR beta sequences correctly predicted the HLA-A and HLA-B alleles of most subjects. TCR sequences were mostly rare, though some public TCRs occurred in many donors. Researchers catalogued 164 TCR beta chains as cytomegalovirus-associated.

V was clipped by 4 bases and J by 8 bases; unmatched bases: 8. The CDR3 is 13 residues long. Germline-derived CDR1 and CDR2 are SGDLS and YYNGEE. The study ran its PCR with 60 Vbeta and 13 Jbeta primers. The table came from immunoSEQ multiplex PCR; TCRdb's copy has only in-frame clones and leaves some out. The sample yields about 98,000 clones, about 81% seen once. This clone was seen only a few times. Its antigen is not known. What was sequenced was PBMCs. This TCR was recovered from a man between 18 and 35 years old in good health and CMV-seropositive. The chain employs TRBV9 and TRBJ1-2; 7 nucleotides align to TRBD1. CDR3 DNA sequence: TGTGCCAGCAGCCTGATACAGGGGTACGGCTACACCTTC. This translates into CASSLIQGYGYTF.